This entry lists 5 T cell receptor beta chains sequenced from one sample in a study of cytomegalovirus exposure and HLA in healthy donors. The PCR contained 60 Vbeta and 13 Jbeta primers. Only in-frame clones appear in the TCRdb table, and some are missing; sequencing was by immunoSEQ multiplex PCR. The sample contains approximately 190,000 clones, more than 80% of which appear only once. The sample comprised PBMCs. These receptors were obtained from a woman aged 45 to 65 in good health and CMV-seropositive.

The chain combines TRBV4-3 with TRBJ1-1; a possible D gene is TRBD1 (5 bases). This CDR3 spans 14 amino acids. V was pared by 0 bases and J by 6 bases, with 11 bases between. Germline V lookup: CDR1 LGHNA, CDR2 YSLEER. The CDR3 DNA follows: TGCGCCAGCAGCCAAGATATGGGGGGGGCTGAAGCTTTCTTT. This sequence encodes CASSQDMGGAEAFF.

The chain is built from TRBV6-6 and TRBJ1-5; 7 bases agree with TRBD1. Germline-derived CDR1 and CDR2 are MNHNY and SVGAGI (reference sequence). Trimming removed 6 bases from V and 5 bases from J; junction bases left unmatched: 7. This CDR3 contains 14 residues. The CDR3 nucleotides are TGTGCCAGCAGCTCTTTCGACAGGGATCAGCCCCAGCATTTT. Translated, it gives CASSSFDRDQPQHF.

The chain joins TRBV2 to TRBJ1-2, with a weak D call TRBD1 (6 bases). Trimming removed 6 bases at V and 0 bases at J, with 14 bases between. The CDR3 is made up of 15 amino acids. The germline gives CDR1 SNHLY, CDR2 FYNNEI. CDR3 sequence: CASRGTGPANYGYTF. CDR3 DNA: TGTGCCAGCAGAGGCACAGGGCCCGCTAACTATGGCTACACCTTC.

The V and J genes are TRBV2 and TRBJ2-7, with 9 bases that match TRBD1. V gave up 2 bases and J gave up 10 bases; unmatched junction bases: 6. Germline loops: CDR1 SNHLY, CDR2 FYNNEI. CDR3 length equals 13 residues. The CDR3 protein is CASSELGQGIQYF. The DNA of the CDR3 is TGTGCCAGCAGTGAACTCGGACAGGGGATACAGTACTTC.

The chain uses TRBV7-9 and TRBJ2-2, with 8 bases fitting TRBD1. CDR1 is SEHNR and CDR2 is FQNEAQ in the germline V gene (reference sequence). The V and J ends lost 5 bases and 4 bases, in that order; junction bases with no gene match: 6. The CDR3 contains 15 residues. The CDR3 loop reads CASSVDRASTGELFF. The DNA of the CDR3 is TGTGCCAGCAGCGTGGACAGGGCGAGCACCGGGGAGCTGTTTTTT.